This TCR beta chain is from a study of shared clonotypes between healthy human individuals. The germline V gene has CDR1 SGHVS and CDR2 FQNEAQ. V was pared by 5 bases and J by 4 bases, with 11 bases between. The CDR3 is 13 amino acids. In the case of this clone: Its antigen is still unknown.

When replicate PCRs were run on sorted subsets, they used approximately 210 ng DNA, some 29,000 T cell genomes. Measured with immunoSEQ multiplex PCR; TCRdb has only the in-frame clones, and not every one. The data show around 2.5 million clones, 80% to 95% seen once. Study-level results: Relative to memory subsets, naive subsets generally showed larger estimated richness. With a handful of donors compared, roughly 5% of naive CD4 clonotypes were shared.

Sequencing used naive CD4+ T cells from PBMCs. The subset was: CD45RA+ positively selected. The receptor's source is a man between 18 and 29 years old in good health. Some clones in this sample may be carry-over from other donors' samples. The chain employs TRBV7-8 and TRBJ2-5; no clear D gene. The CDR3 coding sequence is TGTGCCAGCAGCACCGACTCGGGAGAGACCCAGTACTTC. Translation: CASSTDSGETQYF.